These T cell receptor beta chains were read from a single sample in a study of shared clonotypes between healthy human individuals. Sequenced by immunoSEQ multiplex PCR; TCRdb stores in-frame clones only, minus some. The table includes a few million clones, just over 90% detected once. Material for sequencing was naive CD4+ T cells sorted from blood. The receptors were gathered from a man between 18 and 35 years old in good health. Both conserved end residues are part of each CDR3.

>TRBV7-2|TRBJ1-3
CASSLLARDSGNTIYF
>TRBV27|TRBJ1-3
CASSLTRGSGNTIYF
>TRBV5-4|TRBJ1-1
CASSFDPSTMNTEAFF
>TRBV4-2|TRBJ1-2
CASSQAIPAGGARGSYTF
>TRBV7-2|TRBJ2-3
CASSPSGIEADTQYF
>TRBV7-2|TRBJ2-5
CASSPSRGGAGETQYF
>TRBV10-1|TRBJ1-5
CASRDERTGHLNQPQHF
>TRBV2|TRBJ2-1
CASSTTGYEQFF
>TRBV6-6|TRBJ1-1
CASSSGRLNTEAFF
>TRBV9|TRBJ1-1
CASKGVTEAFF
>TRBV28|TRBJ2-7
CASSASGGVIGEQYF
>TRBV7-9|TRBJ2-3
CASLRTGSTDTQYF